This TCR beta chain derives from a study of tumor-infiltrating lymphocytes in localized non-small cell lung cancer. This clone occurred a few times. Repertoires were generated with immunoSEQ multiplex PCR, while TCRdb's copy carries only in-frame clones and drops some. The sample contains around 17,000 clones, approximately 79% of which appear only once. The CDR3 has 14 residues. V shed 0 bases and J 6 bases; nucleotides not matched to a gene: 3. Germline loops: CDR1 SGHTA, CDR2 FQGNSA. The chain uses TRBV7-2 and TRBJ2-7, with 9 bases lining up with TRBD2. This TCR came from a human donor with non-small cell lung cancer. Sequenced material: lung tumor tissue. The CDR3 DNA reads TGTGCCAGCAGCTTAGCACCAGCGGGAGGCGAGCAGTACTTC. It yields the protein CASSLAPAGGEQYF.